Following are 15 T cell receptor beta chains from one sample sequenced in a study of T cells in narcolepsy. Using immunoSEQ multiplex PCR, the repertoire was profiled, and TCRdb retains in-frame clones only, with some absent. The sample contains about 30,000 clones, roughly four fifths of which appear only once. The sample comprised CD45RA- memory CD4+ T cells from PBMCs. Receptors were obtained from a human donor with narcolepsy.

The chain combines TRBV2 with TRBJ1-2; D is possibly TRBD1 (5 bases). The CDR3 runs 13 residues. V was trimmed by 3 bases and J by 5 bases, leaving 10 bases between them. CDR1 SNHLY and CDR2 FYNNEI come from the germline V gene. The chain's CDR3 is CASSEGPSYGYTF. The CDR3 DNA reads TGTGCCAGCAGTGAGGGGCCGTCATATGGCTACACCTTC.

This chain joins TRBV6-1 and TRBJ2-7; TRBD1 might be the D (6 bases). Germline V gene data show CDR1 as MNHNS and CDR2 as SASEGT. This CDR3 contains 12 residues. With 5 bases removed from V and 2 bases from J, the gap between germline ends came to 7 bases. CDR3 sequence: CASSWTAYEQYF. Here the CDR3 DNA reads TGTGCCAGCAGTTGGACAGCCTACGAGCAGTACTTC.

The chain recombines TRBV4-3 with TRBJ2-2; D gene uncertain. The CDR3 consists of 13 residues. Germline V gene lookup returns CDR1 LGHNA and CDR2 YSLEER. Trimming cost V 0 bases and J 7 bases, with 6 bases left between them. CDR3 in amino acids: CASSQDSDGELFF. The CDR3 DNA reads TGCGCCAGCAGCCAAGATTCGGACGGGGAGCTGTTTTTT.

The chain links TRBV27 to TRBJ1-2, with D possibly TRBD1 on 5 matching bases. Trimming stripped 6 bases from V and 1 base from J, with 18 bases between. CDR1 MNHEY and CDR2 SMNVEV come from the germline V gene (reference sequence). This CDR3 comprises 16 residues. This CDR3 reads CASRNPGQPLNYGYTF. The CDR3 DNA is TGTGCCAGCAGAAACCCGGGGCAGCCCCTTAACTATGGCTACACCTTC.

The rearrangement uses TRBV5-4 and TRBJ1-1; D possibly corresponds to TRBD1 (6 bases). The CDR3 covers 13 residues. Trimming took 5 bases from V and 3 from J, leaving 11 bases between them. Germline loops: CDR1 SGHNT, CDR2 YYREEE (reference sequence). The CDR3 reads CASRPTGYTEAFF. The CDR3 DNA follows: TGTGCCAGCAGACCCACAGGGTACACTGAAGCTTTCTTT. The full variable domain, rest sourced from reference TRBV5-4 and TRBJ1-1, is ETGVTQSPTHLIKTRGQQVTLRCSSQSGHNTVSWYQQALGQGPQFIFQYYREEENGRGNFPPRFSGLQFPNYSSELNVNALELDDSALYLCASRPTGYTEAFFGQGTRLTVV.

The chain is built from TRBV5-1 and TRBJ2-1; D may be TRBD1 (6 bases). Germline V gene lookup returns CDR1 SGHRS and CDR2 YFSETQ. The CDR3 has 16 residues. V lost 2 bases and J 0 bases, leaving 12 bases between the germline ends. The CDR3 nucleotides are TGCGCCAGCAGCTTTGGGGGCTCAAGCTCCTACAATGAGCAGTTCTTC. It translates to CASSFGGSSSYNEQFF.

The chain uses TRBV7-3 and TRBJ2-1, with D uncertain. Trimming removed 5 bases from V and 3 bases from J, with 14 bases in between. Germline values: CDR1 SGHTA, CDR2 FQGTGA. CDR3 length: 15 amino acids. CDR3 protein: CASSPDHQLYNEQFF. For the CDR3, the DNA is TGTGCCAGCAGCCCAGACCACCAACTCTACAATGAGCAGTTCTTC.

This clone was picked up a small number of times. V is TRBV5-8 and J is TRBJ2-1; 15 nucleotides align to TRBD2. The J segment lost 9 bases and the V segment lost 2 bases, leaving 6 bases of the junction unmatched. Germline assignment: CDR1 SGHTS and CDR2 YDEGEE. The CDR3 is 16 amino acids. This CDR3 is CASSFGLAGGPGEQFF. The CDR3 region has the DNA TGTGCCAGCAGCTTTGGACTAGCGGGGGGGCCGGGTGAGCAGTTCTTC.

This rearrangement joins TRBV19 to TRBJ1-2; D ambiguous. This CDR3 has 11 amino acids. Deletions cut 9 bases from V and 3 bases from J, with 8 bases between. Germline lookup yields CDR1 LNHDA and CDR2 SQIVND (reference sequence). As DNA, the CDR3 is TGTGCCAGCTCAGTGGACTATGGCTACACCTTC. This translates into CASSVDYGYTF.

This clone appeared once. The chain combines TRBV13 with TRBJ2-3, with D perhaps matching TRBD2 (5 bases). CDR3 length equals 15 residues. Trimming stripped 5 bases from V and 2 bases from J, with 14 bases between. The germline V gene encodes CDR1 PRHDT and CDR2 FYEKMQ (reference sequence). This CDR3 reads CASSLTGIYTDTQYF. The CDR3 nucleotides are TGTGCCAGCAGCCTTACCGGGATATACACAGATACGCAGTATTTT.

The CDR3 protein is CASSQGNQPQHF. The DNA for the CDR3 is TGTGCCAGCAGTCAGGGGAATCAGCCCCAGCATTTT. This chain links TRBV16 with TRBJ1-5; a possible D gene is TRBD1 (6 bases). Germline values: CDR1 KGHSY, CDR2 FQNENV. This CDR3 has 12 amino acids. The V gene lost 6 bases and the J gene lost 4 bases, with 7 bases spanning the gap. Supplemented by reference TRBV16 and TRBJ1-5, the full variable domain reads GEEVAQTPKHLVRGEGQKAKLYCAPIKGHSYVFWYQQVLKNEFKFLISFQNENVFDETGMPKERFSAKCLPNSPCSLEIQATKLEDSAVYFCASSQGNQPQHFGDGTRLSIL.

The rearrangement joins TRBV19 to TRBJ1-5; the D is unclear. The CDR3 is 16 amino acids. The germline V gene encodes CDR1 LNHDA and CDR2 SQIVND (reference sequence). V was shortened by 7 bases and J by 0 bases, with 16 bases between the two germline ends. The CDR3 loop is CASTPIGDYSNQPQHF. The CDR3 DNA follows: TGTGCCAGTACCCCAATCGGCGACTATAGCAATCAGCCCCAGCATTTT.

Written as DNA, the CDR3 is TGCGCCACCAGATTCGGGACAGGGGGGAGCAATGAGCAGTTCTTC. This sequence encodes CATRFGTGGSNEQFF. The chain is built from TRBV4-3 and TRBJ2-1; TRBD1 agrees at 11 bases. The V segment lost 10 bases and the J segment 6 bases; nucleotides outside the gene matches: 11. There are 15 residues in the CDR3. Germline V gene data show CDR1 as LGHNA and CDR2 as YSLEER.

The chain carries TRBV18 and TRBJ2-7, with a tentative D call TRBD1 (5 bases). The CDR3 sequence is 16 residues long. CDR1 is KGHSH and CDR2 is LQKENI in the germline V gene. V was clipped by 6 bases and J by 0 bases, with 18 bases between them. In nucleotides, the CDR3 is TGTGCCAGCTCTCTCGGTAGGGGCGAAAACTCCTACGAGCAGTACTTC. Its translation is CASSLGRGENSYEQYF.

This chain joins TRBV7-2 and TRBJ1-2, with D uncertain. CDR1 is SGHTA and CDR2 is FQGNSA in the germline V gene. Trimming took 1 base from V and 2 from J, leaving 8 bases between them. CDR3 length equals 14 residues. The CDR3 is CASSLGPTNYGYTF. The CDR3 DNA reads as TGTGCCAGCAGCTTAGGTCCCACCAACTATGGCTACACCTTC.